The clone carrying this T cell receptor (beta chain) has ten or more counts. Unique molecular identifiers tagged the TCRbeta library. TCRdb re-called the PCR reads through MiXCR, storing one row per CDR3 protein. The data contain around 400,000 distinct CDR3 sequences, roughly 11% of them singletons. This specimen belongs to a study of T-cell reconstitution after alpha-beta-depleted transplantation in children. The CDR3 covers 13 residues. Trimming pared 5 bases from V and 0 bases from J, leaving 8 bases between. Looked up from germline, CDR1 is SGHRS and CDR2 is YFSETQ. The sample in question was PBMCs from the stem cell graft donor, obtained from the stem cell graft. The TCR sequence derives from a human donor who donated a stem cell graft to a child with acute myeloid leukemia. The chain couples TRBV5-1 to TRBJ1-1; D not resolved. The CDR3 coding sequence is TGCGCCAGCAGTAGAGCCATGAACACTGAAGCTTTCTTT. This sequence encodes CASSRAMNTEAFF.